This T cell receptor (beta chain) was sequenced in a study of blood T cell repertoires in COVID-19. Turning to the study itself: PBMCs, B-cell-depleted T cells, or T cells provided the cDNA or gDNA that made up the material.

Seattle's enrolled individuals joined amid active infection and were then monitored longitudinally. The protocol was immunoSEQ multiplex PCR, while the TCRdb copy is restricted to in-frame clones and leaves out a portion. The data hold approximately 170,000 clones, with around four fifths observed a single time. The ends were cut back, 2 bases at V and 8 bases at J, with 9 bases in the middle. This CDR3 is built from 12 residues. The chain is built from TRBV12-3 or TRBV12-4 and TRBJ2-5, with D hard to call. Sample: peripheral blood. This receptor was taken from a woman of 80 years or more with COVID-19, enrolled during active disease. The CDR3 region has the DNA TGTGCCAGCAGTTTAAGTGTGGCTACCCAGTACTTC. Encoded protein: CASSLSVATQYF.